This record looks at one T cell receptor beta chain sequence and its context. The antigen is unknown. This sample is drawn from a study of cytomegalovirus exposure and HLA in healthy donors. Study-wide background: The Caucasian-associated ancestry cluster held more than 80% of 398 genotyped donors. Points from the study as a whole: Some V segments, including TRBV6-2 and TRBV6-3, were excluded as indistinguishable. Later analysis placed DRB1 highest and HLA-C lowest in TCR association rates, which differed by HLA locus. Most subjects' HLA-A and HLA-B alleles were reportedly predicted from TCR beta sequences.

Primers: 60 Vbeta forward and 13 Jbeta reverse. The protocol was immunoSEQ multiplex PCR, while the TCRdb copy is restricted to in-frame clones and leaves out a portion. The sample lists 120,000 or so clones, around 80% occurring once. The trim removed 6 bases at V and 5 bases at J, leaving 9 bases unmatched. Germline CDR1 reads SQVTM; CDR2 reads ANQGSEA. The CDR3 extends over 14 amino acids. This clonotype was obtained from a man younger than 40 in good health and CMV-seropositive. The rearrangement links TRBV29-1 to TRBJ2-7, with 11 bases that match TRBD1. Sequencing used PBMCs. The chain's CDR3 is CSVTQDRGLHEQYF. Here the CDR3 DNA reads TGCAGCGTAACCCAGGACAGGGGGCTCCACGAGCAGTACTTC.